This T cell receptor (beta chain) was sequenced for a study of CD8 T cells in ankylosing spondylitis (dated by TCRdb to the late 2010s). With respect to the entire study: The study profiled T cell receptor beta repertoires in healthy donors and ankylosing spondylitis patients to find disease-linked TCR variants. The full study cohort comprised about 23 ankylosing spondylitis patients and 85 to 120 healthy donors. Peripheral blood was sampled, and synovial fluid was also collected from ankylosing spondylitis patients.

This clonotype was observed many times. The antigen it recognizes is unknown. A junction end diverges from the germline sequence, so it may reflect a read error. What the research found in general, with its limitations: Some motif variants had previously been reported in the synovial fluid and blood of reactive arthritis patients, which suggests shared mechanisms of disease initiation. The disease-linked clones showed a CD8+ phenotype and occurred at relatively low frequencies in peripheral blood. According to the report, matched synovial fluid samples from ankylosing spondylitis patients were significantly enriched for the disease-linked clones. A TCR beta motif of several highly homologous amino acid variants appeared characteristic of blood from ankylosing spondylitis patients.

The sequencer listed for this sample is Illumina HiSeq 2500. Quantitative 5'-RACE with molecular barcodes was used to prepare TCR beta libraries. Processing in the source paper ran as follows. A new computational method, built on a probabilistic model of VDJ rearrangement, was used to identify disease-linked TCR variants. Using fastp at Q25 and MiXCR, TCRdb reprocessed the public reads and kept productive beta chains. Rows merge per CDR3 protein into single entries with the most common DNA and genes. The V and J calls follow TCRdb's processing rather than the paper's. The sample includes roughly 130,000 distinct CDR3 sequences, with roughly an eighth observed a single time. In total, the top ten clones hold 2.5% to 3% of the sample. The TCR was taken from a female donor with ankylosing spondylitis or in good health (not recorded which). The sequencing sample was made of blood, either unsorted or a sorted T cell fraction (not recorded which).

The DNA sequence is given as TGCAGCGTCGAAGGGCAGGGCTGGCGGTACTTC. Its translation is CSVEGQGWRYF. The chain is encoded by TRBV29-1 joined to TRBJ2-7; perhaps TRBD1 is the D gene, with 5 bases matching. Based on the germline V gene, the CDR1 and CDR2 sequences are SQVTM and ANQGSEA. The CDR3 covers 11 residues, taking in both the cysteine and the phenylalanine. The read is trimmed to its CDR3 DNA, 33 bases read in frame from base 1.